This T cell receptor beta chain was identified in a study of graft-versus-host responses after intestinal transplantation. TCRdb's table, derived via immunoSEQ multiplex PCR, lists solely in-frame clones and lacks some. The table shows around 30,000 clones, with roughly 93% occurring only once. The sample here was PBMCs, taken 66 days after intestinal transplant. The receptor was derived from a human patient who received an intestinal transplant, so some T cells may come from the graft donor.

This CDR3 is CASSYRVQRDVSEQFF. CDR3 nucleotide sequence: TGTGCCAGCAGTTACAGGGTCCAGCGGGACGTTAGTGAGCAGTTCTTC. The V and J genes are TRBV6-5 and TRBJ2-1, with 7 bases fitting TRBD2. J lost 9 bases, V lost 2 bases, and 13 bases had no gene match. Germline values: CDR1 MNHEY, CDR2 SVGAGI. The CDR3 is 16 amino acids.